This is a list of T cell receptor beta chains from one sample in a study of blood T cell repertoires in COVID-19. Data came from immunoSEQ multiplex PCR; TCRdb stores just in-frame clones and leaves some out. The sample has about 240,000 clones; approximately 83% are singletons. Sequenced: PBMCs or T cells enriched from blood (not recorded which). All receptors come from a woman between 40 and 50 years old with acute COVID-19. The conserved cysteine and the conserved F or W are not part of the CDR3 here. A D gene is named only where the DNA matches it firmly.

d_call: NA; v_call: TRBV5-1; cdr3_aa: ASSLAGAPGTEAF
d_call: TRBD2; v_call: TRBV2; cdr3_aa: ASSEAYEGLAGRGGRSYNEQF
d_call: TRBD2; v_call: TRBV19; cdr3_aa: ASSTGLGRDNEQF
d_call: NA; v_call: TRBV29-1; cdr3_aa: SVVLRGLEQF
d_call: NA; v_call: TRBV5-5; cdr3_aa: ASSLAPGSSYEQY
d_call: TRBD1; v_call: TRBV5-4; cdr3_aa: ASSGRDRVNEQY
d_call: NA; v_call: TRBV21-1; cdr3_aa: ATDPQRLSSYEQY
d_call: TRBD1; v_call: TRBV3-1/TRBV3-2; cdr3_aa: ASSQGTGGYNEQF
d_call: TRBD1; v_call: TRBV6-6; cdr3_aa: ASTPGGGSGNTIY
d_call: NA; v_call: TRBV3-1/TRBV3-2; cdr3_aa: ASENGLAHTGELF
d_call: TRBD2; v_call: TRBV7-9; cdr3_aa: ASSLARGLAGADNEQF
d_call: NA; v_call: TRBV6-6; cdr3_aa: ASSYESSYNEQF
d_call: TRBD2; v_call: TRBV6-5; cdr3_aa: ASSPPGGRPNEQF
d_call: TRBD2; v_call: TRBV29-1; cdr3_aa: SVLSGINNEQF
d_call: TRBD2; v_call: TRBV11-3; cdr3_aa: ASSLGLAGANTGELF
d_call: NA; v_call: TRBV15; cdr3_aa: ATSRTSEKLF
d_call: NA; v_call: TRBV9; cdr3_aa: ASSVDGTGELF
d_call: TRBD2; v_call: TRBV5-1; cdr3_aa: ASSLAGGGTYEQY
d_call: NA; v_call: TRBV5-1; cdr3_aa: ASSLAGTTNEKLF
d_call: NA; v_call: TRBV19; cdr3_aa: ASSILDSGNTEAF
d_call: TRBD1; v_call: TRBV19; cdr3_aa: ASSRTTGVGAGELF
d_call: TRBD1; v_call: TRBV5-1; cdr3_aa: ASSLGGTGDTEAF
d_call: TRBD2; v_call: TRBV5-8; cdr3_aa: ASSLGSGRALGEQF
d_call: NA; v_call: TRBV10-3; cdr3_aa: AISGSSFYEQY
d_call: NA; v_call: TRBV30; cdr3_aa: AWKGIVVEQF
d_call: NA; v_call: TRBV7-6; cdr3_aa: ASPQGTGKNTEAF
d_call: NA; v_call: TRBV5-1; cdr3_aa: ASSLSGGNYGYT
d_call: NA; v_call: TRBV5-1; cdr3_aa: ASSLAPGSNQPQH
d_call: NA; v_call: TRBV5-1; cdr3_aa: ASSLVEEQETQY
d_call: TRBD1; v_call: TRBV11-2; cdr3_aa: ASSPGQNYEQY
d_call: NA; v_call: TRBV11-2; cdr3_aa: ASSLSWSQGPYEQY
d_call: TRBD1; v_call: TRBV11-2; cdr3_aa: ASSLGVRGPPTDTQY
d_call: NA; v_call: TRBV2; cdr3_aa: ASRGAGDYQPQH
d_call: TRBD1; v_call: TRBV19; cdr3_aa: ASSSPGQGGTEAF
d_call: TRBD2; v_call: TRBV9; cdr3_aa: ASSVGTSVYNEQF
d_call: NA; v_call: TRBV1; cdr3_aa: TSSQGGVGGGLAANTGELF
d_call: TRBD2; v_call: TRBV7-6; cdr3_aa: ASSLASTLALTYEQY
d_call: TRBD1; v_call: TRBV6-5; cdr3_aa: ASRRHRGISYEQY
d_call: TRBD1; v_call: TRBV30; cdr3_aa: AWTGQSNQPQH